The 30 T cell receptor beta chains below all came from one sample that was sequenced in a study of Ad26.COV2.S vaccination and SARS-CoV-2 variants. Produced via immunoSEQ multiplex PCR; TCRdb's table is partial and in-frame only. Of around 250,000 clones in the sample, around nine tenths were seen once. Treatment defined: around 19 received Ad26.COV2.S at low or high dose, single or two shots; several received placebo; per-sample allocation not given. It was on day 63 after the first vaccine or placebo injection that samples were taken. Sequenced here: peripheral blood, sampled in a trial of Ad26.COV2.S vaccine versus placebo. Every receptor here comes from a person aged 18 to 59 who received the Ad26.COV2.S COVID-19 vaccine or a placebo.

The chain recombines TRBV6-2 or TRBV6-3 with TRBJ2-1; 16 bases line up with TRBD2. CDR1 is MNHEY and CDR2 is SVGEGT in the germline V gene. The V segment lost 6 bases and the J segment 4 bases; nucleotides outside the gene matches: 6. The CDR3 contains 17 residues. CDR3 sequence reads: CASSPGTSGRVYNEQFF. The DNA of the CDR3 is TGTGCCAGCAGCCCCGGGACTAGCGGGAGGGTTTACAATGAGCAGTTCTTC.

This clone was recorded a few times. The chain couples TRBV11-2 to TRBJ1-6, with TRBD1 matching 7 bases. CDR3 size: 15 residues. Unmatched junction bases numbered 11, after V lost 5 bases and J lost 10 bases. The germline gives CDR1 SGHAT, CDR2 FQNNGV. This CDR3 reads CASSPSTGKASPLHF. CDR3 nucleotides: TGTGCCAGCAGCCCCTCGACAGGGAAAGCGTCACCCCTCCACTTT.

The rearrangement joins TRBV2 to TRBJ2-7, with 9 bases identical to TRBD1. The length of the CDR3 is 14 residues. With V trimmed by 7 bases and J by 2 bases, 6 bases remained unmatched. Looked up from germline, CDR1 is SNHLY and CDR2 is FYNNEI. The CDR3 region has the DNA TGTGCCAGCACCATACAGGGGGCCACCTACGAGCAGTACGTC. Its protein product is CASTIQGATYEQYV.

The chain couples TRBV3-1 (or the pseudogene TRBV3-2) to TRBJ1-3; perhaps TRBD1 as D (6 bases). V lost 0 bases, J lost 0 bases, and 12 bases lay in between. The germline gives CDR1 LGHDT, CDR2 YNNKEL (reference sequence). This CDR3 spans 17 amino acids. CDR3 coding DNA: TGTGCCAGCAGCCAAGAGGTGGGGGCCTTCTCTGGAAACACCATATATTTT. It translates to CASSQEVGAFSGNTIYF.

This clone was detected only once. The rearrangement uses TRBV20-1 and TRBJ1-5, with unresolved D. CDR3 length: 14 amino acids. Per germline, CDR1 DFQATT and CDR2 SNEGSKA (reference sequence). The V end lost 3 bases, the J end lost 6 bases, and 15 bases lay between the germline ends. The CDR3 DNA reads TGCAGTGCTAGTAGCCGGGTCGCGGGTCAGCCCCAGCATTTT. It yields the protein CSASSRVAGQPQHF.

The chain uses TRBV5-4 and TRBJ2-7, with unresolved D. From germline, CDR1 is SGHNT and CDR2 YYREEE (reference sequence). The CDR3 covers 13 residues. Trimming left V 0 bases short and J 3 bases short, with 7 bases between. CDR3 DNA sequence: TGTGCCAGCAGCTTGGATTGGAACTACGAGCAGTACGTC. This codes for CASSLDWNYEQYV.

The chain has TRBV6-2 or TRBV6-3 and TRBJ2-3; 15 nucleotides agree with TRBD2. This CDR3 contains 20 residues. V gave up 4 bases and J gave up 1 base; unmatched junction bases: 12. CDR1 is MNHEY and CDR2 is SVGEGT in the germline V gene. CDR3 nucleotide sequence: TGTGCCAGCAGTTCCGCCCGGGGACTAGCGGGGGGCCGGGGCACAGATACGCAGTATTTT. Encoded protein: CASSSARGLAGGRGTDTQYF.

This sequence joins TRBV5-1 and TRBJ2-2; D is possibly TRBD1 or TRBD2 (7 bases each). Germline CDR1 reads SGHRS; CDR2 reads YFSETQ. This CDR3 has 15 residues. The germline V and J ends were trimmed by 4 bases and 6 bases, with 16 bases remaining between them. The DNA for the CDR3 is TGCGCCAGCAGCGCAAACAGGGGAGGGGCCGGGGAGCTGTTTTTT. It specifies CASSANRGGAGELFF.

The V and J genes are TRBV7-2 and TRBJ1-3, with 9 nucleotides matching TRBD1. The ends lost 5 bases at V and 8 bases at J; junction bases unmatched: 7. From germline, CDR1 is SGHTA and CDR2 FQGNSA. The CDR3 covers 14 residues. Here the CDR3 DNA reads TGTGCCAGCAGCCCGGGACAGGGTAGGCACACCATATATTTT. Translating it yields CASSPGQGRHTIYF. The full variable domain, rest sourced from reference TRBV7-2 and TRBJ1-3, is GAGVSQSPSNKVTEKGKDVELRCDPISGHTALYWYRQSLGQGLEFLIYFQGNSAPDKSGLPSDRFSAERTGGSVSTLTIQRTQQEDSAVYLCASSPGQGRHTIYFGEGSWLTVV.

V gene TRBV5-4 combines with J gene TRBJ2-7; D tentatively reads TRBD1 or TRBD2 (6 bases each). The length of the CDR3 is 13 residues. V lost 0 bases and J 6 bases, leaving 10 bases between the germline ends. Looked up from germline, CDR1 is SGHNT and CDR2 is YYREEE (reference sequence). CDR3 in amino acids: CASSLGGGGEQYV. The CDR3 DNA is TGTGCCAGCAGCTTGGGTGGAGGGGGCGAGCAGTACGTC.

The chain couples TRBV5-1 to TRBJ1-2; 8 nucleotides match TRBD1. The CDR3 totals 15 residues. The germline V gene has CDR1 SGHRS and CDR2 YFSETQ. After removal of 1 base from V and 4 bases from J, the junction contained 6 bases not matched to a gene. The CDR3 DNA is TGCGCCAGCAGCTTGTTCCAGCAGGGGGCCTATGGCTACACCTTC. Its protein is CASSLFQQGAYGYTF.

The chain is built from TRBV9 and TRBJ2-2; D gene uncertain. Per germline, CDR1 SGDLS and CDR2 YYNGEE. The V end lost 0 bases, the J end lost 7 bases, and 4 bases lay between the germline ends. This CDR3 is 12 amino acids long. The CDR3 loop is CASSVGVGELFF. In nucleotides, the CDR3 is TGTGCCAGCAGCGTAGGGGTCGGGGAGCTGTTTTTT.

The genes are TRBV5-8 and TRBJ2-3; D gene unclear. Looked up from germline, CDR1 is SGHTS and CDR2 is YDEGEE. The V end lost 2 bases, the J end lost 3 bases, and 10 bases lay between the germline ends. This CDR3 contains 14 residues. The CDR3 spells CASSFSEITDTQYF. The CDR3 DNA follows: TGTGCCAGCAGCTTTTCGGAAATTACAGATACGCAGTATTTT.

CDR3 region: CASSYSGDTQYF. The DNA for the CDR3 is TGTGCCAGCAGCTACAGTGGAGATACGCAGTATTTT. The chain uses TRBV3-1 (or the pseudogene TRBV3-2) and TRBJ2-3; D is uncertain. The germline gives CDR1 LGHDT, CDR2 YNNKEL (reference sequence). Trimming took 5 bases from V and 5 from J, leaving 8 bases between them. The CDR3 spans 12 residues.

This rearrangement joins TRBV2 to TRBJ1-6, with D possibly being TRBD1 (6 bases). Trimming removed 6 bases from V and 11 bases from J, with 20 bases in between. The CDR3 runs 15 residues. CDR1 and CDR2 from the germline V gene are SNHLY and FYNNEI. The CDR3 loop reads CASRRQSQGAAPLHF. The CDR3 coding sequence is TGTGCCAGCAGGCGACAGTCACAGGGTGCGGCACCCCTCCACTTT.

The chain combines TRBV18 with TRBJ1-2, with no clear D. The CDR3 extends over 15 amino acids. Germline-derived CDR1 and CDR2 are KGHSH and LQKENI. V lost 6 bases and J lost 1, with 15 bases in between. CDR3 in DNA: TGTGCCAGCTCTTTTAGCGGAACATTTAACTATGGCTACACCTTC. This gives the protein CASSFSGTFNYGYTF. The complete variable domain, with remaining parts taken from reference TRBV18 and TRBJ1-2, reads NAGVMQNPRHLVRRRGQEARLRCSPMKGHSHVYWYRQLPEEGLKFMVYLQKENIIDESGMPKERFSAEFPKEGPSILRIQQVVRGDSAAYFCASSFSGTFNYGYTFGSGTRLTVV.

V and J are TRBV5-1 and TRBJ2-3; TRBD1 matches 10 bases. Trimming cost V 4 bases and J 11 bases; bases outside gene matches: 10. The CDR3 loop spans 14 amino acids. Germline values: CDR1 SGHRS, CDR2 YFSETQ. The CDR3 region is CASSPRQGAMGQYF. The CDR3 DNA sequence: TGCGCCAGCAGCCCAAGACAGGGGGCGATGGGGCAGTATTTT.

J is TRBJ2-7 and V is TRBV6-4; D not certain. Germline assignment: CDR1 MRHNA and CDR2 SNTAGT. V gave up 4 bases and J gave up 2 bases, with 9 bases separating them. This CDR3 is built from 13 residues. CDR3 bases: TGTGCCAGCAGTGGTCAGGCCGCCTACGAGCAGTACGTC. The encoded protein is CASSGQAAYEQYV.

This chain joins TRBV11-1 and TRBJ2-3, with D uncertain. The ends were cut back, 3 bases at V and 0 bases at J, with 10 bases in the middle. There are 15 residues in the CDR3. Per germline, CDR1 SGHAT and CDR2 FQDESV (reference sequence). Here the CDR3 reads CASSFGFASTDTQYF. For the CDR3, the DNA is TGTGCCAGCAGCTTCGGGTTTGCTAGCACAGATACGCAGTATTTT.

CDR3 loop: CASSQEGAGGGDTQYF. The CDR3 bases are TGCGCCAGCAGCCAAGAAGGCGCGGGGGGAGGTGATACGCAGTATTTT. The chain joins TRBV4-3 to TRBJ2-3; 8 bases are shared with TRBD2. This CDR3 region has 16 residues. Germline CDR1 and CDR2: LGHNA and YSLEER. V lost 0 bases and J lost 6; bases outside the gene matches: 8.

The chain combines TRBV30 with TRBJ2-7, with D hard to call. Germline V gives CDR1 GTSNPN, CDR2 SVGIG (reference sequence). The CDR3 consists of 13 residues. V lost 1 base and J 3 bases, leaving 10 bases between the germline ends. CDR3 region: CAWSGLGIYEQYF. The CDR3 coding sequence is TGTGCCTGGAGTGGGCTTGGGATCTACGAGCAGTACTTC.

The CDR3 coding sequence is TGCGCCAGCAGTAAACCGGAGGGAGGTTGGAATGAGCAGTTCTTC. Its protein is CASSKPEGGWNEQFF. This chain connects TRBV5-1 to TRBJ2-1; D might be TRBD2 (6 bases). Trimming took off 5 bases at V and 7 bases at J, with 19 bases between the two ends. This CDR3 spans 15 amino acids. Germline assignment: CDR1 SGHRS and CDR2 YFSETQ.

This chain connects TRBV29-1 to TRBJ2-5; D may be TRBD1 (6 bases). The CDR3 has 11 residues. Per germline, CDR1 SQVTM and CDR2 ANQGSEA. V was clipped by 7 bases and J by 5 bases, with 11 bases between them. The CDR3 DNA reads TGCAGCGGTAACAGGGAGGAGACCCAGTACTTC. Amino acid sequence: CSGNREETQYF.

The chain joins TRBV4-3 to TRBJ2-5; TRBD2 matches at 9 bases. The V gene's germline CDR1 is LGHNA and CDR2 YSLEER. With V trimmed by 2 bases and J by 5 bases, 6 bases remained unmatched. CDR3 length: 15 residues. CDR3 in amino acids: CASSQNSGGSETQYF. As DNA, the CDR3 is TGCGCCAGCAGCCAAAATAGCGGGGGAAGTGAGACCCAGTACTTC.

This chain uses TRBV7-3 with TRBJ2-5; D perhaps matches TRBD1 (6 bases). V was clipped by 1 base and J by 3 bases, with 18 bases between them. Germline V CDR1 and CDR2: SGHTA, FQGTGA. This CDR3 is built from 17 residues. The CDR3 reads CASSLKGVGVSEETQYF. DNA for the CDR3: TGTGCCAGCAGCTTAAAGGGGGTCGGAGTATCAGAAGAGACCCAGTACTTC.

This clone was observed a single time. V and J are TRBV3-1 (or the pseudogene TRBV3-2) and TRBJ2-7, with 8 bases lining up with TRBD2. Germline assignment: CDR1 LGHDT and CDR2 YNNKEL (reference sequence). The trim removed 1 base at V and 7 bases at J, leaving 0 bases unmatched. The CDR3 is 12 residues long. In DNA form, the CDR3 reads TGTGCCAGCAGCCAAGCGGGGGGGGAGCAGTACGTC. Its protein is CASSQAGGEQYV.

The J gene is TRBJ2-3, the V gene TRBV19; TRBD2 aligns across 8 bases. The V segment lost 4 bases and the J segment 2 bases; nucleotides outside the gene matches: 5. The CDR3 length is 15 residues. In germline, CDR1 is LNHDA, CDR2 SQIVND (reference sequence). The CDR3: CASSKIAGYTDTQYF. CDR3 DNA sequence: TGTGCCAGTAGTAAGATAGCGGGATACACAGATACGCAGTATTTT.

In this sample, this clone turned up a few times. This rearrangement joins TRBV7-9 to TRBJ1-5, with 12 positions matching TRBD1. Germline V gives CDR1 SEHNR, CDR2 FQNEAQ (reference sequence). With 3 bases clipped from V and 5 bases from J, the junction kept 2 bases outside the gene matches. The CDR3 covers 15 residues. The CDR3 bases are TGTGCCAGCAGCTTTGGGACAGGGGGCTATCAGCCCCAGCATTTT. Protein sequence: CASSFGTGGYQPQHF.

This clone was observed a few times. The J gene is TRBJ2-5, the V gene TRBV4-2; TRBD2 agrees at 8 bases. CDR3 length: 15 residues. In germline, CDR1 is LGHNA, CDR2 YNFKEQ. The V and J ends lost 0 bases and 4 bases, in that order; junction bases with no gene match: 4. The CDR3 DNA is TGTGCCAGCAGCCAAGATCGGGGGGGGCCAGAGACCCAGTACTTC. Its translation is CASSQDRGGPETQYF.

CDR3 region: CASSEWGGGDQPQHF. DNA for the CDR3: TGTGCCAGCAGTGAATGGGGGGGAGGGGATCAGCCCCAGCATTTT. J is TRBJ1-5 and V is TRBV6-1, with D maybe TRBD1 (5 bases). V was trimmed by 2 bases and J by 5 bases, leaving 13 bases between them. The CDR3 covers 15 residues. Germline V CDR1 and CDR2: MNHNS, SASEGT.